This paragraph covers one T cell receptor (beta chain) sequence. What it binds is not known. This entry belongs to a study of cytomegalovirus exposure and HLA in healthy donors. In the study overall: Within the Caucasian-associated ancestry cluster were roughly 82% of the roughly 400 genotyped donors.

The study's findings and limits: In a later analysis, across HLA loci, associated TCR counts were highest for DRB1, lowest for HLA-C.

The primer mix had 60 Vbeta and 13 Jbeta primers. Some clones are missing from TCRdb's copy, which holds only in-frame ones; the method was immunoSEQ multiplex PCR. The sample lists a few hundred thousand clones; 70% to 90% were seen once. The sequence came from a woman aged 18-29 years in good health and CMV-seronegative. Sample: PBMCs.

The CDR3 nucleotides are TGTGCCAGCAGCTACTGGACTGACCGCGAGACCCAGTACTTC. Residues: CASSYWTDRETQYF. The chain links TRBV13 to TRBJ2-5; weak D call: TRBD2 (5 bases). The CDR3 runs to 14 residues. The V gene lost 4 bases and the J gene lost 5 bases, with 14 bases spanning the gap. Looked up from germline, CDR1 is PRHDT and CDR2 is FYEKMQ (reference sequence).